A few counts support the clone carrying this T cell receptor (beta chain). Its antigen is not identified. This CDR3 has 16 amino acids. The germline V gene has CDR1 SGHVS and CDR2 FNYEAQ. Trimming cost V 2 bases and J 3 bases; bases outside gene matches: 3. The data stem from a study of blood T cells in healthy people across ages. Study-level results: The authors considered diversity estimates from one million T cells to be underestimates.

Caucasian, healthy and from Russia, the donors were aged between 6 and 90. Total RNA extraction produced at least 5 micrograms (per sample) for the study. Sample-barcoded 5' priming and a J-beta primer mix drove a second PCR of roughly 6 to 12 cycles. Each cDNA molecule received a tag from a template-switch adaptor that had 12 random nucleotides. From the 5' RACE reads, TCRdb called clonotypes with MiXCR, one entry per CDR3 protein. The repertoire holds under 2 million distinct CDR3 sequences, almost 35% seen once, with around 11% in the top ten. This chain joins TRBV7-6 and TRBJ2-5; TRBD2 aligns across 13 bases. The sequence was obtained from a woman aged 30 to 39 in good health. Sequenced input: blood. This CDR3 reads CASSLRGLAGEETQYF. The DNA for the CDR3 is TGTGCCAGCAGCTTACGAGGACTAGCGGGAGAAGAGACCCAGTACTTC.